This T cell receptor beta chain was obtained from a study of PD-1 blockade in classical Hodgkin lymphoma. Study as a whole: Patients were treated with nivolumab at 3 mg/kg, and this was given intravenously every 2 weeks.

Libraries were prepared by immunoSEQ multiplex PCR; TCRdb keeps only in-frame clonotypes and omits some of them. The table has around 18,000 clones, more than 65% seen once; the top ten hold around 2.7%. Time point specified: cycle 4 day 1 (C4D1), after about 6 weeks of nivolumab. Autologous stem cell transplantation was followed by relapse in every patient, and brentuximab vedotin exposure varied. It was by magnetic negative selection that CD4+ T cells were purified from thawed PBMCs. Findings and limits, study-wide: Patients who responded completely had about the same baseline diversity as newly diagnosed patients. By C4D1, CD4+ diversity increased significantly, especially in complete responders. Differences between repertoires have undefined causes, possibly disease activity or prior therapy.

This clone was detected a few times. Antigen: not known. V shed 6 bases and J shed 2 bases, with 12 bases lying between them. Germline values: CDR1 SNHLY, CDR2 FYNNEI. The CDR3 is 14 residues long. The material was CD4+ T cells from blood, obtained before the fourth cycle of nivolumab. The sequence came from a human donor with classical Hodgkin lymphoma. The V call is TRBV2, the J call TRBJ2-3; D tentatively reads TRBD1 or TRBD2 (7 bases each). CDR3 residues: CASRGGTVTDTQYF. CDR3 DNA: TGTGCCAGCAGGGGGGGGACAGTCACAGATACGCAGTATTTT.